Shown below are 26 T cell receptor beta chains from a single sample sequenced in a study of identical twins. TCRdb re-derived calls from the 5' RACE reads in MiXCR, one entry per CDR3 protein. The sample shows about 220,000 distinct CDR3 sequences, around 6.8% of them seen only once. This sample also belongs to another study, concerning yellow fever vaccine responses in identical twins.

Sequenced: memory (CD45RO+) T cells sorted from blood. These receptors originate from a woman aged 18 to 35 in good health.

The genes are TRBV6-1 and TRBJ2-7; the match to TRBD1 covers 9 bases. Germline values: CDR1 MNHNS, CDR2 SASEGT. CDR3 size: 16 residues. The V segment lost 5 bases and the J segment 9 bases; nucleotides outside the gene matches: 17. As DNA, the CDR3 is TGTGCCAGCAGTCAATCTCGGACAGGGGACAAAGTGGTGCAGTACTTC. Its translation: CASSQSRTGDKVVQYF.

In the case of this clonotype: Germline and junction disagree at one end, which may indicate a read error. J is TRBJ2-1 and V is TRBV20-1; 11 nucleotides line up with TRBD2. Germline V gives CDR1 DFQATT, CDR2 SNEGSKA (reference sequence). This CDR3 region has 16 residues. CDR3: CCARATSGDSYNEQFF. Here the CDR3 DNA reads TGCTGTGCTAGAGCGACTAGCGGGGACTCCTACAATGAGCAGTTCTTC.

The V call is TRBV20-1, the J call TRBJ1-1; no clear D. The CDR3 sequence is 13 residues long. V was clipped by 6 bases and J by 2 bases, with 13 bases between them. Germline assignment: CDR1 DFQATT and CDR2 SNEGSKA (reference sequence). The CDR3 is CSADDGVNTEAFF. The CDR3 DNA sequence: TGCAGTGCGGACGATGGGGTCAACACTGAAGCTTTCTTT.

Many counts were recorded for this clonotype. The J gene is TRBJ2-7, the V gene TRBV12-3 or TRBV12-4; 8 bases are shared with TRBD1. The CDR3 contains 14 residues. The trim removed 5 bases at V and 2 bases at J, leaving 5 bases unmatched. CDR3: CASSQGQGAYEQYF. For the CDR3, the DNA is TGTGCCAGCAGTCAAGGACAGGGCGCCTACGAGCAGTACTTC.

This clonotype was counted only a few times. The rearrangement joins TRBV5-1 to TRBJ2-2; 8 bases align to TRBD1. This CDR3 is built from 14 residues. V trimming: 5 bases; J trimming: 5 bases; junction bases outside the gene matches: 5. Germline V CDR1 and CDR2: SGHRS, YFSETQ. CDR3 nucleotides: TGCGCCAGCAGACAGGGGGAGTATACCGGGGAGCTGTTTTTT. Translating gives CASRQGEYTGELFF.

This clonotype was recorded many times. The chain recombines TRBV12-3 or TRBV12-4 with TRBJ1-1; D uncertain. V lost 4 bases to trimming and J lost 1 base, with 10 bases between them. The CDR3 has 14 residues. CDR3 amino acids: CASSWSTRNTEAFF. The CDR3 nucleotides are TGTGCCAGCAGTTGGTCCACCCGGAACACTGAAGCTTTCTTT.

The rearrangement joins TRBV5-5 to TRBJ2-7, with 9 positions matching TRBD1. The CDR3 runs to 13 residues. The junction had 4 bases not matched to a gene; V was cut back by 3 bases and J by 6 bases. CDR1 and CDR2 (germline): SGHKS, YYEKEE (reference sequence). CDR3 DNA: TGTGCCAGCAGCTGGACAGGGGAGGGCGAGCAGTACTTC. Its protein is CASSWTGEGEQYF.

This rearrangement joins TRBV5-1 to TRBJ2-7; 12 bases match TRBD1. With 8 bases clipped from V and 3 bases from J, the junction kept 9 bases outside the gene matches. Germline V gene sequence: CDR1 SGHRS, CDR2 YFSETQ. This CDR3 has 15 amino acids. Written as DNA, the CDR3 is TGCGCCAGTTACCCCGGGACAGGGGGCTTCTACGAGCAGTACTTC. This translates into CASYPGTGGFYEQYF.

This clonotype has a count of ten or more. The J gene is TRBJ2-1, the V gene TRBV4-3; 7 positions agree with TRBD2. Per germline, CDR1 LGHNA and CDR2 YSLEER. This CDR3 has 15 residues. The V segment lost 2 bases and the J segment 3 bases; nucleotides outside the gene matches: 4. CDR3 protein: CASSQLLADYNEQFF. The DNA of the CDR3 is TGCGCCAGCAGCCAACTTCTAGCGGACTACAATGAGCAGTTCTTC.

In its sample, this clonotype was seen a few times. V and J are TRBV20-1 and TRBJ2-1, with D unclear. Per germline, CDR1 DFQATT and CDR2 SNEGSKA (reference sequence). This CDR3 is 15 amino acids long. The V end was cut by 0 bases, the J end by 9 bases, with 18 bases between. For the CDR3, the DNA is TGCAGTGCTAGAGATAGGCAGCTAGACTCGGGTGAGCAGTTCTTC. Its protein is CSARDRQLDSGEQFF.

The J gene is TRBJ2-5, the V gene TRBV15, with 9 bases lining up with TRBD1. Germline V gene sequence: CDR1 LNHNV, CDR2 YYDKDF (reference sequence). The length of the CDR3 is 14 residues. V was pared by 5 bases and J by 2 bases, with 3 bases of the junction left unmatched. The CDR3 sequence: CATSAGQGQETQYF. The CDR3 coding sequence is TGTGCCACCAGCGCCGGACAGGGGCAAGAGACCCAGTACTTC.

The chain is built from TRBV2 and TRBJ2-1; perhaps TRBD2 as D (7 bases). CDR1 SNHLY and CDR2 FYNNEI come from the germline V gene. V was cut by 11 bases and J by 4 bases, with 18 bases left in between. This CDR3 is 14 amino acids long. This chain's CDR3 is CALKGGTRYNEQFF. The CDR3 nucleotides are TGTGCCCTCAAGGGGGGGACGAGATACAATGAGCAGTTCTTC.

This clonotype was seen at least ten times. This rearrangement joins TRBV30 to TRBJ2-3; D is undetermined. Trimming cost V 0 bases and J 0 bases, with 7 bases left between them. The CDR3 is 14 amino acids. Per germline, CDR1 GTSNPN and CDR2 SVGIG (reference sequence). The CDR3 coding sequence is TGTGCCTGGAGTGTAGGGCAGAGCACAGATACGCAGTATTTT. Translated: CAWSVGQSTDTQYF. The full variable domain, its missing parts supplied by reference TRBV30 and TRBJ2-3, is SQTIHQWPATLVQPVGSPLSLECTVEGTSNPNLYWYRQAAGRGLQLLFYSVGIGQISSEVPQNLSASRPQDRQFILSSKKLLLSDSGFYLCAWSVGQSTDTQYFGPGTRLTVL.

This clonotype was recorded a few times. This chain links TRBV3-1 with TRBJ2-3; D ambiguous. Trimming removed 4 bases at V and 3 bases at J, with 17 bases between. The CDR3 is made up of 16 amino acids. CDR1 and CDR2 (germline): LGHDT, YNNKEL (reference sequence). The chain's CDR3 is CASSRPTGLTTDTQYF. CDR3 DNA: TGTGCCAGCAGCCGCCCGACGGGCCTTACGACAGATACGCAGTATTTT.

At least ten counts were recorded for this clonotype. The CDR3 coding sequence is TGTGCCAGCAGCCAAACCGGGACTAGCGGGAGCTATACGCAGTATTTT. Protein sequence: CASSQTGTSGSYTQYF. This chain links TRBV27 with TRBJ2-3, with 14 bases that match TRBD2. V shed 6 bases and J 7 bases; nucleotides not matched to a gene: 9. The CDR3 is made up of 16 amino acids. Germline V gene sequence: CDR1 MNHEY, CDR2 SMNVEV (reference sequence).

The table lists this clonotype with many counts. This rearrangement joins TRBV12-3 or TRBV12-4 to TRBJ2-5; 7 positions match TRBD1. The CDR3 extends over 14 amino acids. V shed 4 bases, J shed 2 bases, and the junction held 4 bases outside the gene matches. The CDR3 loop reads CASSWGTEQETQYF. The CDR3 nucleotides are TGTGCCAGCAGTTGGGGGACAGAGCAAGAGACCCAGTACTTC.

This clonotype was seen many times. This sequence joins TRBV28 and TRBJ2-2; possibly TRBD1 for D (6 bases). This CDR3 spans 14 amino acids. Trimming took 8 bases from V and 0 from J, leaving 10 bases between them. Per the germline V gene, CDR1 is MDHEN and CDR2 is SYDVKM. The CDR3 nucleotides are TGTGCCAGCCGACAGGTGACGAACACCGGGGAGCTGTTTTTT. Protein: CASRQVTNTGELFF. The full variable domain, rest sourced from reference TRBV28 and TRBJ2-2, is DVKVTQSSRYLVKRTGEKVFLECVQDMDHENMFWYRQDPGLGLRLIYFSYDVKMKEKGDIPEGYSVSREKKERFSLILESASTNQTSMYLCASRQVTNTGELFFGEGSRLTVL.

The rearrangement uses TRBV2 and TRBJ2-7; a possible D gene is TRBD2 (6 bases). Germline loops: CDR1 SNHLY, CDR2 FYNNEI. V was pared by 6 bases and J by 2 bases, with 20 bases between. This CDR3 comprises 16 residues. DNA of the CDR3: TGTGCCAGCAGGAGTTACAAGCGGGCACCGCCCTACGAGCAGTACTTC. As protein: CASRSYKRAPPYEQYF. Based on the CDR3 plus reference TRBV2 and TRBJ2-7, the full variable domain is EPEVTQTPSHQVTQMGQEVILRCVPISNHLYFYWYRQILGQKVEFLVSFYNNEISEKSEIFDDQFSVERPDGSNFTLKIRSTKLEDSAMYFCASRSYKRAPPYEQYFGPGTRLTVT.

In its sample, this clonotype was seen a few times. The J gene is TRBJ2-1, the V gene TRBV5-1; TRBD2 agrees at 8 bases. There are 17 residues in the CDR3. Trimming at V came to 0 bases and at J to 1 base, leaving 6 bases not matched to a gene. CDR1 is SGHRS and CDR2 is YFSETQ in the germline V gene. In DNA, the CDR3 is TGCGCCAGCAGCTTGGGGTCGGGACTAGGGTCCTACAATGAGCAGTTCTTC. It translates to CASSLGSGLGSYNEQFF.

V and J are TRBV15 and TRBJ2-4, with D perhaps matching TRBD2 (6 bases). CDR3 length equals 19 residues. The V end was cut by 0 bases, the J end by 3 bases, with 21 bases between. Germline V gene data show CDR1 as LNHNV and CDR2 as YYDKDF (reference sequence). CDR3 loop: CATSRDYRAGLKGKNIQYF. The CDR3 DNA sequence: TGTGCCACCAGCAGAGATTATCGGGCGGGACTCAAGGGCAAAAACATTCAGTACTTC.

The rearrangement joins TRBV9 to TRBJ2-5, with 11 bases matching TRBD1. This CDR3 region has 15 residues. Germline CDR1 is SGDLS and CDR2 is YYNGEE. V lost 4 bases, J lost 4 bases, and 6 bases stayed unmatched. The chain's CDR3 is CASSPAGTGGETQYF. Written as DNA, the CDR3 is TGTGCCAGCAGCCCAGCTGGGACAGGGGGAGAGACCCAGTACTTC.

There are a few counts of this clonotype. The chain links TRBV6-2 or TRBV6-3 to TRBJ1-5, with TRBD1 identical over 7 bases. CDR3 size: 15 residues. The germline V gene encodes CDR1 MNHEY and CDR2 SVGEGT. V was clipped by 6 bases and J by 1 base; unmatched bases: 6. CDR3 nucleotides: TGTGCCAGCAGAGGGATGACAGGGAGCAATCAGCCCCAGCATTTT. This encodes CASRGMTGSNQPQHF.

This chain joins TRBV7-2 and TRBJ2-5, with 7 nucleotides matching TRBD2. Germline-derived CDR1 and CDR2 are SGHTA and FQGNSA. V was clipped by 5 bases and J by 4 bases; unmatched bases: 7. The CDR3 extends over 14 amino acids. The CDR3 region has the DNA TGTGCCAGCAGCCCAATTGGGGGGGGAGAGACCCAGTACTTC. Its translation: CASSPIGGGETQYF. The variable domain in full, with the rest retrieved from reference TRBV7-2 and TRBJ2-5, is GAGVSQSPSNKVTEKGKDVELRCDPISGHTALYWYRQSLGQGLEFLIYFQGNSAPDKSGLPSDRFSAERTGGSVSTLTIQRTQQEDSAVYLCASSPIGGGETQYFGPGTRLLVL.

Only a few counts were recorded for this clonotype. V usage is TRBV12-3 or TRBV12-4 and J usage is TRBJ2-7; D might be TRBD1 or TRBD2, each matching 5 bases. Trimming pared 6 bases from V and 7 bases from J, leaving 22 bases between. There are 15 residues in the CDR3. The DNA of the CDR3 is TGTGCCAGCAGCCGAGACACGGGACCCGCTGAGGAGCAGTACTTC. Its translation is CASSRDTGPAEEQYF.

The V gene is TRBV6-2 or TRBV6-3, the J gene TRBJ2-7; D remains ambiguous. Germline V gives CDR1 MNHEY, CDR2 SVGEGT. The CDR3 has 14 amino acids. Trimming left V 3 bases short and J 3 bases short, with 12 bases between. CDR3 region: CASSYNSFDYEQYF. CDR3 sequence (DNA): TGTGCCAGCAGTTATAACAGCTTCGACTACGAGCAGTACTTC.

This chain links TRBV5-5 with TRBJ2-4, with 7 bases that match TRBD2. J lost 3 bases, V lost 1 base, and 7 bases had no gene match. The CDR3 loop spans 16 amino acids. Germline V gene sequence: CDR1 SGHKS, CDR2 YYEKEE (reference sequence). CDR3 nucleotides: TGTGCCAGCAGCTTGCAAGGCGGGAGCGTCAAAAACATTCAGTACTTC. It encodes CASSLQGGSVKNIQYF.